These 30 T cell receptor beta chains share one sample of origin, sequenced in a study of CD8 T cells in ankylosing spondylitis. Each CDR3 protein is one row after TCRdb ran MiXCR on the 5' RACE reads. Of approximately 220,000 distinct CDR3 sequences detected, 25% to 30% appear once; the ten largest clones hold about 6.9%. Material: blood, either unsorted or a sorted T cell fraction (not recorded which). Source of these receptors: a male donor with ankylosing spondylitis or in good health (not recorded which).

This clonotype was detected many times. The CDR3 sequence: CASSESGTSGVGEQFF. CDR3 sequence (DNA): TGTGCCAGCAGCGAATCCGGGACTAGCGGAGTCGGTGAGCAGTTCTTC. The rearrangement uses TRBV9 and TRBJ2-1; 11 bases fit TRBD2. Germline CDR1 reads SGDLS; CDR2 reads YYNGEE. V lost 3 bases to trimming and J lost 9 bases; unmatched junction nucleotides: 11. The CDR3 contains 16 residues.

This clonotype was recorded at least ten times. This chain joins TRBV5-1 and TRBJ1-5, with D possibly matching TRBD1 (6 bases). V lost 3 bases and J 5 bases, leaving 9 bases between the germline ends. Germline V lookup: CDR1 SGHRS, CDR2 YFSETQ. CDR3 length: 13 amino acids. The CDR3 protein is CASSWEGDQPQHF. In DNA form, the CDR3 reads TGCGCCAGCAGCTGGGAGGGGGATCAGCCCCAGCATTTT.

V and J are TRBV20-1 and TRBJ2-7; TRBD1 agrees at 7 bases. The CDR3 has 15 residues. Germline values: CDR1 DFQATT, CDR2 SNEGSKA (reference sequence). Trimming took 2 bases from V and 1 from J; bases not matched to a gene: 8. The CDR3 reads CSARLQGVRSYEQYF. In DNA form, the CDR3 reads TGCAGTGCTAGATTGCAGGGGGTCCGTTCCTACGAGCAGTACTTC.

This chain links TRBV9 with TRBJ2-5, with 7 bases fitting TRBD2. Germline V gene lookup returns CDR1 SGDLS and CDR2 YYNGEE. Trimming cost V 0 bases and J 3 bases; bases outside gene matches: 5. The CDR3 consists of 15 residues. The CDR3 reads CASSVVGTIKETQYF. DNA of the CDR3: TGTGCCAGCAGCGTAGTAGGGACTATAAAAGAGACCCAGTACTTC.

This clonotype was counted at least ten times. The V gene is TRBV2, the J gene TRBJ2-2; D is possibly TRBD1 (5 bases). This CDR3 comprises 12 residues. Looked up from germline, CDR1 is SNHLY and CDR2 is FYNNEI. Trimming took off 6 bases at V and 6 bases at J, with 8 bases between the two ends. The CDR3 loop reads CASRQGPGELFF. Written as DNA, the CDR3 is TGTGCCAGCAGGCAGGGTCCCGGGGAGCTGTTTTTT. Looking up the rest from reference TRBV2 and TRBJ2-2 gives the full variable domain: EPEVTQTPSHQVTQMGQEVILRCVPISNHLYFYWYRQILGQKVEFLVSFYNNEISEKSEIFDDQFSVERPDGSNFTLKIRSTKLEDSAMYFCASRQGPGELFFGEGSRLTVL.

This clonotype has more than one count but fewer than ten. The genes are TRBV20-1 and TRBJ1-5; TRBD1 aligns across 8 bases. The junction had 3 bases not matched to a gene; V was cut back by 4 bases and J by 4 bases. Looked up from germline, CDR1 is DFQATT and CDR2 is SNEGSKA (reference sequence). The CDR3 sequence is 13 residues long. The CDR3 DNA reads as TGCAGTGCTACAGGGGGCCTAAATCAGCCCCAGCATTTT. It codes for CSATGGLNQPQHF.

This clonotype has ten or more counts. The genes are TRBV19 and TRBJ2-1; weak D call: TRBD2 (6 bases). Germline CDR1 LNHDA, CDR2 SQIVND (reference sequence). The ends were cut back, 5 bases at V and 0 bases at J, with 14 bases in the middle. CDR3 length: 16 amino acids. CDR3 coding DNA: TGTGCCAGTAGTGCACAGCGGGCCGGCTCCTACAATGAGCAGTTCTTC. Amino acids: CASSAQRAGSYNEQFF.

This clonotype was observed at least ten times. The J gene is TRBJ1-5, the V gene TRBV7-6; 8 bases map to TRBD1. V trimming: 5 bases; J trimming: 5 bases; junction bases outside the gene matches: 5. The V gene's germline CDR1 is SGHVS and CDR2 FNYEAQ. There are 14 residues in the CDR3. CDR3 region: CASSLQTGDQPQHF. The CDR3 DNA reads TGTGCCAGCAGCCTCCAGACAGGGGATCAGCCCCAGCATTTT.

In this sample, this clonotype turned up many times. The chain combines TRBV12-3 or TRBV12-4 with TRBJ1-2; D unclear. Trimming left V 2 bases short and J 4 bases short, with 11 bases between. The CDR3 runs to 14 residues. This CDR3 is CASSLKGMGYGYTF. CDR3 DNA: TGTGCCAGCAGTTTAAAAGGAATGGGCTATGGCTACACCTTC.

This clonotype was seen once. The CDR3 spells CSAKSGTRNEQYF. The DNA for the CDR3 is TGCAGTGCTAAGTCTGGGACACGGAACGAGCAGTACTTC. The rearrangement links TRBV20-1 to TRBJ2-7; a weak D match, TRBD1 (6 bases). The V gene's germline CDR1 is DFQATT and CDR2 SNEGSKA (reference sequence). This CDR3 is 13 amino acids long. Trimming cost V 4 bases and J 5 bases, with 15 bases left between them.

Concerning this clonotype: A junction boundary mismatches the germline segment, possibly from a read error. The chain is built from TRBV20-1 and TRBJ2-6; possibly TRBD2 for D (5 bases). This CDR3 comprises 15 residues. The germline V gene encodes CDR1 DFQATT and CDR2 SNEGSKA (reference sequence). CDR3 nucleotide sequence: TGCAGTGCTAGAGAGGGGAGCTCTGGGTCCAACGTCCTGACTTTC. It encodes CSAREGSSGSNVLTF.

This clonotype has a count of ten or more. V is TRBV4-1 and J is TRBJ1-2, with D unresolved. The CDR3 is 12 amino acids. V lost 0 bases and J 14 bases, leaving 13 bases between the germline ends. From germline, CDR1 is MGHRA and CDR2 YSYEKL. Here the CDR3 reads CASSQELGLRTF. The CDR3 nucleotides read TGCGCCAGCAGCCAAGAACTCGGGTTAAGGACCTTC.

The chain is built from TRBV20-1 and TRBJ2-7; 11 bases are a match to TRBD2. Germline loops: CDR1 DFQATT, CDR2 SNEGSKA (reference sequence). V lost 3 bases, J lost 1 base, and 5 bases stayed unmatched. This CDR3 is built from 15 residues. CDR3 nucleotides: TGCAGTGCTAGTGAAACTAGCGGGAGATCCTACGAGCAGTACTTC. Translated: CSASETSGRSYEQYF.

The table lists this clonotype with many counts. The chain employs TRBV19 and TRBJ1-6; no firm D call. Trimming shortened V by 9 bases and J by 6 bases, and 9 bases separated the two germline ends. The CDR3 is 12 amino acids. CDR1 LNHDA and CDR2 SQIVND come from the germline V gene (reference sequence). The CDR3 DNA reads as TGTGCCAGCGCCCTTGGTAATTCACCCCTCCACTTT. It yields the protein CASALGNSPLHF.

This clonotype was detected ten times or more. The chain links TRBV5-1 to TRBJ2-3; 8 positions agree with TRBD2. This CDR3 has 15 residues. CDR1 is SGHRS and CDR2 is YFSETQ in the germline V gene. V shed 4 bases and J 2 bases; nucleotides not matched to a gene: 6. The CDR3 region is CASSPQTSATDTQYF. CDR3 in DNA: TGCGCCAGCAGCCCGCAGACTAGCGCCACAGATACGCAGTATTTT. Complete variable domain (other parts from reference TRBV5-1 and TRBJ2-3): KAGVTQTPRYLIKTRGQQVTLSCSPISGHRSVSWYQQTPGQGLQFLFEYFSETQRNKGNFPGRFSGRQFSNSRSEMNVSTLELGDSALYLCASSPQTSATDTQYFGPGTRLTVL.

The chain links TRBV20-1 to TRBJ2-7; D gene uncertain. The CDR3 has 13 residues. The germline CDR1 and CDR2 sequences are DFQATT and SNEGSKA (reference sequence). Trimming took off 0 bases at V and 6 bases at J, with 12 bases between the two ends. CDR3 loop: CSARDEVLSEQYF. CDR3 DNA sequence: TGCAGTGCTAGAGATGAGGTTCTTTCCGAGCAGTACTTC.

In its sample, this clonotype was seen a few times. The J gene is TRBJ1-5, the V gene TRBV6-1; tentatively, D is TRBD1 (6 bases). The CDR3 contains 16 residues. V dropped 7 bases and J dropped 1 base, with 17 bases sitting between them. Germline V gene data show CDR1 as MNHNS and CDR2 as SASEGT. CDR3 region: CASNDRGGGSNQPQHF. CDR3 in DNA: TGTGCCAGCAATGACCGGGGGGGCGGGAGCAATCAGCCCCAGCATTTT.

V is TRBV7-6 and J is TRBJ2-7, with D tentatively TRBD1 (5 bases). V was shortened by 5 bases and J by 4 bases, with 21 bases between the two germline ends. CDR3 length: 16 residues. Germline V gene lookup returns CDR1 SGHVS and CDR2 FNYEAQ. CDR3: CASSKGTGNLPYEQYF. Written as DNA, the CDR3 is TGTGCCAGCAGCAAAGGCACAGGTAACCTCCCTTACGAGCAGTACTTC.

This clonotype has a count of ten or more. The rearrangement uses TRBV29-1 and TRBJ2-5; tentatively, D is TRBD1 (6 bases). The CDR3 consists of 13 residues. V lost 7 bases and J 5 bases, leaving 17 bases between the germline ends. Germline-derived CDR1 and CDR2 are SQVTM and ANQGSEA. The CDR3 sequence is CSARPGGPETQYF. The CDR3 region has the DNA TGCAGCGCACGCCCTGGGGGCCCGGAGACCCAGTACTTC.

The J gene is TRBJ2-1, the V gene TRBV20-1; D might be TRBD2 (6 bases). V shed 5 bases and J shed 3 bases, with 17 bases lying between them. Germline-derived CDR1 and CDR2 are DFQATT and SNEGSKA (reference sequence). The CDR3 contains 15 residues. DNA of the CDR3: TGCAGTGCTTCTGGGGGATTAGCGGACTACAATGAGCAGTTCTTC. This codes for CSASGGLADYNEQFF.

The chain joins TRBV29-1 to TRBJ2-3; D might be TRBD2 (6 bases). Trimming left V 5 bases short and J 3 bases short, with 9 bases between. This CDR3 comprises 12 residues. Germline V lookup: CDR1 SQVTM, CDR2 ANQGSEA. The CDR3 coding sequence is TGCAGCGTTCACAGCGGGACAGATACGCAGTATTTT. It codes for CSVHSGTDTQYF.

In the case of this clonotype: A clone one base away is much larger, so this may be a read error. The chain recombines TRBV27 with TRBJ2-7, with D unresolved. The CDR3 runs 12 residues. V lost 9 bases and J lost 7, with 16 bases in between. CDR1 is MNHEY and CDR2 is SMNVEV in the germline V gene (reference sequence). The CDR3, as DNA: TGTGCCAGGGCGGTGACTCGAAGGGAGCAGTACTTC. As protein: CARAVTRREQYF.

This clonotype was recorded many times. The V and J genes are TRBV3-1 and TRBJ1-1, with 7 bases fitting TRBD1. J gave up 7 bases and V 3 bases, and 8 bases lay outside the gene matches. The germline V gene has CDR1 LGHDT and CDR2 YNNKEL (reference sequence). CDR3 size: 14 residues. The CDR3 sequence: CASSHTRGRGEAFF. In nucleotides, the CDR3 is TGTGCCAGCAGCCACACGAGGGGGCGGGGTGAAGCTTTCTTT.

Of note for this clonotype: This sequence may be a read error, since a much larger clone differs from it by one base. This rearrangement joins TRBV4-3 to TRBJ2-2; TRBD2 aligns across 14 bases. This CDR3 region has 19 residues. From germline, CDR1 is LGHNA and CDR2 YSLEER. The CDR3 loop reads CACSQELVGLAGVGGELFF. The CDR3 coding sequence is TGCGCCTGCAGCCAAGAATTAGTGGGACTAGCGGGAGTTGGCGGGGAGCTGTTTTTT.

The V gene is TRBV29-1, the J gene TRBJ2-7, with D tentatively TRBD1 (6 bases). The CDR3 is 12 residues long. The V and J ends lost 7 bases and 7 bases respectively, with 17 bases between them. The germline V gene has CDR1 SQVTM and CDR2 ANQGSEA. The CDR3 nucleotides read TGCAGCGCCCAGAAACAGGGTGGGGAGCAGTACTTC. Its translation: CSAQKQGGEQYF.

The V gene is TRBV7-2, the J gene TRBJ2-7; D ambiguous. This CDR3 comprises 13 residues. V was clipped by 1 base and J by 6 bases, with 10 bases between them. Germline CDR1 is SGHTA and CDR2 is FQGNSA. Here the CDR3 DNA reads TGTGCCAGCAGCTTAGGGGCAGCTCCCGAGCAGTACTTC. It specifies CASSLGAAPEQYF.

The sample holds a few counts of this clonotype. The gene calls are TRBV30 and TRBJ1-4, with a possible D match to TRBD1 (5 bases). This CDR3 comprises 16 residues. Germline V gene lookup returns CDR1 GTSNPN and CDR2 SVGIG (reference sequence). Between the trimmed V and J ends, which lost 6 bases and 0 bases, there was a span of 17 bases. In DNA, the CDR3 is TGTGCCTGTAAACCTGGGGGGACGGCAACTAATGAAAAACTGTTTTTT. Translated: CACKPGGTATNEKLFF. The variable domain in full, with the rest retrieved from reference TRBV30 and TRBJ1-4, is SQTIHQWPATLVQPVGSPLSLECTVEGTSNPNLYWYRQAAGRGLQLLFYSVGIGQISSEVPQNLSASRPQDRQFILSSKKLLLSDSGFYLCACKPGGTATNEKLFFGSGTQLSVL.

This clonotype was picked up a small number of times. The rearrangement links TRBV20-1 to TRBJ2-3; TRBD2 is a possible D gene (5 bases). There are 14 residues in the CDR3. Germline loops: CDR1 DFQATT, CDR2 SNEGSKA (reference sequence). V was trimmed by 5 bases and J by 1 base, leaving 13 bases between them. CDR3 sequence: CSADEGRGTDTQYF. The CDR3 nucleotides are TGCAGTGCTGATGAAGGGCGGGGCACAGATACGCAGTATTTT.

This clonotype was recorded many times. The genes are TRBV5-6 and TRBJ2-7, with 11 bases identical to TRBD2. Germline V gene lookup returns CDR1 SGHDT and CDR2 YYEEEE. This CDR3 has 15 amino acids. After removal of 3 bases from V and 4 bases from J, the junction contained 6 bases not matched to a gene. For the CDR3, the DNA is TGTGCCAGCAGCTACTCGACTAGCGGGGTGTACGAGCAGTACTTC. The encoded protein is CASSYSTSGVYEQYF.

CDR3 in amino acids: CASSWGADTGELFF. The CDR3 region has the DNA TGTGCCAGCAGCTGGGGGGCCGACACCGGGGAGCTGTTTTTT. This chain uses TRBV5-6 with TRBJ2-2; D could derive from TRBD1 or TRBD2 (6 bases each). V was trimmed by 3 bases and J by 3 bases, leaving 9 bases between them. CDR3 length equals 14 residues. The V gene's germline CDR1 is SGHDT and CDR2 YYEEEE.